This T cell receptor (beta chain) was sequenced in a study of CD8 T cells in Susac syndrome. RNA in amounts of roughly 0.45 to 1 ug was reverse transcribed with random hexamers. One entry per CDR3 protein, called by TCRdb with MiXCR from the immunoSEQ multiplex PCR reads. The repertoire consists of about 24,000 distinct CDR3 sequences, with roughly 93% occurring once and the leading ten covering about 0.63%. The CDR3 is 14 amino acids. V was pared by 4 bases and J by 3 bases, with 5 bases of the junction left unmatched. Per the germline V gene, CDR1 is SGHRS and CDR2 is YFSETQ. The chain carries TRBV5-1 and TRBJ2-5, with 8 positions matching TRBD2. Sequenced sample: CD8+ T cells from PBMCs. The receptor's source is a human donor with Susac syndrome. The CDR3 loop reads CASSVELAEETQYF. In DNA form, the CDR3 reads TGCGCCAGCAGCGTGGAACTAGCGGAAGAGACCCAGTACTTC.